Presented here are 26 T cell receptor beta chains from one specimen sequenced in a study of human T cells and chemical hapten exposure (dated by TCRdb to 2020 to 2023). Library creation used RACE. Sequencing instrument: NextSeq 500. TCRdb cleaned the public reads at Q25 with fastp, built clones with MiXCR and kept in-frame beta chains. Each CDR3 protein gets just one entry, which takes the most common genes and DNA from the rows behind it. The sample contains over 65,000 distinct CDR3 sequences, around 11% of them found a single time. Together, the top ten hold 3.5% to 4.5% of the sample. Per the publication, the time point label means: patch test 1, 2 weeks after DPC sensitization. Per the publication, the treatment or condition label means: therapeutic diphenylcyclopropenone sensitization with weekly scalp DPC. Sequencing used whole blood, obtained in connection with sensitization to the hapten diphenylcyclopropenone (DPC). The receptors were gathered from a woman between 45 and 65 years old with alopecia areata. Some clones in this sample may be carry-over from other donors' samples.

The chain uses TRBV12-5 and TRBJ2-3, with D possibly being TRBD2 (5 bases). CDR3 length equals 15 residues. Per germline, CDR1 LGHNT and CDR2 FRNRAP. The V end was cut by 5 bases, the J end by 4 bases, with 16 bases between. CDR3 coding DNA: TGTGCTAGTGGTCTGGCTGGTAAGGGAGCAGATACGCAGTATTTT. It encodes CASGLAGKGADTQYF.

The table lists this clonotype with many counts. This chain connects TRBV7-9 to TRBJ2-7; D call uncertain. The CDR3 runs to 13 residues. Trimming stripped 1 base from V and 2 bases from J, with 6 bases between. CDR1 SEHNR and CDR2 FQNEAQ come from the germline V gene (reference sequence). CDR3 bases: TGTGCCAGCAGCTTAGGGGCAACCTACGAGCAGTACTTC. Its protein is CASSLGATYEQYF.

This clonotype was seen many times. The chain combines TRBV24-1 with TRBJ1-1, with 9 bases fitting TRBD1. CDR3 size: 16 residues. From germline, CDR1 is KGHDR and CDR2 SFDVKD. V trimming: 3 bases; J trimming: 0 bases; junction bases outside the gene matches: 4. The CDR3 here is CATSDPRQGVNTEAFF. DNA for the CDR3: TGTGCCACCAGTGATCCCCGACAGGGGGTGAACACTGAAGCTTTCTTT.

The CDR3 region has the DNA TGTGCCAGCAGCCAAGAGGGATCCAGGGGGGCTTTCTTT. Its protein product is CASSQEGSRGAFF. The chain carries TRBV3-1 and TRBJ1-1; 7 bases fit TRBD1. Germline V gene data show CDR1 as LGHDT and CDR2 as YNNKEL (reference sequence). The CDR3 consists of 13 residues. The trim removed 0 bases at V and 11 bases at J, leaving 6 bases unmatched. Supplemented by reference TRBV3-1 and TRBJ1-1, the full variable domain reads DTAVSQTPKYLVTQMGNDKSIKCEQNLGHDTMYWYKQDSKKFLKIMFSYNNKELIINETVPNRFSPKSPDKAHLNLHINSLELGDSAVYFCASSQEGSRGAFFGQGTRLTVV.

The V call is TRBV19, the J call TRBJ1-5; 7 bases line up with TRBD1. Germline V gene data show CDR1 as LNHDA and CDR2 as SQIVND (reference sequence). J lost 6 bases, V lost 5 bases, and 13 bases had no gene match. There are 16 residues in the CDR3. The CDR3 loop reads CASSQVWGGGVQPQHF. CDR3 nucleotide sequence: TGTGCCAGTAGTCAGGTATGGGGAGGGGGCGTTCAGCCCCAGCATTTT.

This clonotype came up a few times. The J gene is TRBJ2-1, the V gene TRBV29-1; possible D gene TRBD1, 5 bases. CDR3 length: 12 amino acids. V lost 4 bases and J lost 8, with 12 bases in between. Germline lookup yields CDR1 SQVTM and CDR2 ANQGSEA. As DNA, the CDR3 is TGCAGCGTTGGGCTCCAGGGTTATGAGCAGTTCTTC. Protein: CSVGLQGYEQFF.

This clonotype was detected many times. The rearrangement uses TRBV9 and TRBJ1-3; 10 nucleotides match TRBD1. The CDR3 runs to 15 residues. Germline CDR1 is SGDLS and CDR2 is YYNGEE. V gave up 2 bases and J gave up 5 bases; unmatched junction bases: 4. In nucleotides, the CDR3 is TGTGCCAGCAGCGTGACAGGGGGCCCTCGAAACACCATATATTTT. This sequence encodes CASSVTGGPRNTIYF.

The DNA for the CDR3 is TGTGCCAGCAGTTTACACGGTTATGAAGCTTTCTTT. It yields the protein CASSLHGYEAFF. J is TRBJ1-1 and V is TRBV12-3 or TRBV12-4; no definite D call. The CDR3 extends over 12 amino acids. The germline V and J ends were trimmed by 2 bases and 7 bases, with 8 bases remaining between them.

In this sample, this clonotype turned up many times. The genes are TRBV7-8 and TRBJ2-1; 11 bases map to TRBD2. Germline assignment: CDR1 SGHVS and CDR2 FQNEAQ. The CDR3 is 19 residues long. The V and J ends lost 2 bases and 0 bases, in that order; junction bases with no gene match: 9. Written as DNA, the CDR3 is TGTGCCAGCAGCTTACCTGGAGCTAGCGGGGGGATCTCCTACAATGAGCAGTTCTTC. This gives the protein CASSLPGASGGISYNEQFF.

The chain employs TRBV24-1 and TRBJ2-6, with D possibly matching TRBD1 (5 bases). This CDR3 is 19 amino acids long. The germline CDR1 and CDR2 sequences are KGHDR and SFDVKD. Trimming removed 0 bases from V and 0 bases from J, with 14 bases in between. The CDR3 sequence: CATSDLLGHISSGANVLTF. CDR3 nucleotide sequence: TGTGCCACCAGTGATTTGCTAGGACACATATCCTCTGGGGCCAACGTCCTGACTTTC.

The chain is built from TRBV20-1 and TRBJ1-2; D unclear. The CDR3 length is 17 residues. V lost 6 bases and J lost 4, with 27 bases in between. The germline CDR1 and CDR2 sequences are DFQATT and SNEGSKA (reference sequence). The CDR3, as DNA: TGCAGTGCCCCCCTTCCCCTCGGGATCGGATTTTTCTATGGCTACACCTTC. This translates into CSAPLPLGIGFFYGYTF.

This clonotype was seen repeatedly, ten times or more. The DNA of the CDR3 is TGCGCCAGCACCGAAGGGTCACTATACAATGAGCAGTTCTTC. Translated, it gives CASTEGSLYNEQFF. This chain connects TRBV5-1 to TRBJ2-1; D ambiguous. The CDR3 is made up of 14 amino acids. The V end was cut by 6 bases, the J end by 4 bases, with 14 bases between. Germline V gives CDR1 SGHRS, CDR2 YFSETQ.

This clonotype was detected ten times or more. This sequence joins TRBV21-1 and TRBJ1-1; the table's D call of TRBD1 was not tested on the DNA. TRBV21-1 is listed as a pseudogene. The CDR3 is made up of 15 amino acids. This CDR3 reads CARARDRPQETEAFF. The CDR3, as DNA: TGTGCCAGAGCCAGGGACAGGCCTCAGGAGACTGAAGCTTTCTTT.

The sample holds a few counts of this clonotype. The junction and the germline gene differ at one end; a read error may be behind it. V and J are TRBV20-1 and TRBJ2-1; D is undetermined. The CDR3 runs to 16 residues. Germline V gene lookup returns CDR1 DFQATT and CDR2 SNEGSKA (reference sequence). The CDR3 region has the DNA TGCAGTGTTAGAACCCTTTTTGGCGAGGCAAACAATGAGCAGTTCTTC. As protein: CSVRTLFGEANNEQFF.

This clonotype occurred a few times. V usage is TRBV4-3 and J usage is TRBJ1-4; tentatively, D is TRBD1 (5 bases). CDR3 length: 14 residues. CDR1 is LGHNA and CDR2 is YSLEER in the germline V gene. V lost 2 bases and J 1 base, leaving 5 bases between the germline ends. CDR3 coding DNA: TGCGCCAGCAGCCAAAGGGGAACTAATGAAAAACTGTTTTTT. Protein sequence: CASSQRGTNEKLFF.

This chain links TRBV30 with TRBJ2-7; no reliable D call. Germline CDR1 reads GTSNPN; CDR2 reads SVGIG (reference sequence). The CDR3 runs to 12 residues. V was clipped by 4 bases and J by 3 bases, with 10 bases between them. Here the CDR3 reads CAWTPDGYEQYF. Here the CDR3 DNA reads TGTGCCTGGACCCCCGACGGCTACGAGCAGTACTTC.

This clonotype was counted a few times. V gene TRBV20-1 combines with J gene TRBJ1-4, with a weak D call TRBD1 (6 bases). CDR3 length equals 13 residues. Trimming cost V 6 bases and J 4 bases, with 12 bases left between them. Germline V CDR1 and CDR2: DFQATT, SNEGSKA (reference sequence). The CDR3: CSATGTSNEKLFF. CDR3 sequence (DNA): TGCAGTGCCACCGGGACAAGTAATGAAAAACTGTTTTTT.

The chain has TRBV12-3 or TRBV12-4 and TRBJ1-5; D uncertain. With 3 bases removed from V and 6 bases from J, the gap between germline ends came to 12 bases. The CDR3 contains 14 residues. The CDR3 bases are TGTGCCAGCAGTTTGGCCGCGGGTTCTCAGCCCCAGCATTTT. Amino acid sequence: CASSLAAGSQPQHF.

This clonotype was counted between two and nine times. The chain combines TRBV18 with TRBJ2-7; D unclear. The CDR3 totals 15 residues. The V end was cut by 3 bases, the J end by 3 bases, with 15 bases between. The germline V gene encodes CDR1 KGHSH and CDR2 LQKENI. CDR3 sequence (DNA): TGTGCCAGCTCACCCACCCGGACGGAATACTACGAGCAGTACTTC. This encodes CASSPTRTEYYEQYF. Full variable domain (remainder filled in from reference TRBV18 and TRBJ2-7): NAGVMQNPRHLVRRRGQEARLRCSPMKGHSHVYWYRQLPEEGLKFMVYLQKENIIDESGMPKERFSAEFPKEGPSILRIQQVVRGDSAAYFCASSPTRTEYYEQYFGPGTRLTVT.

This clonotype was found a few times. A much larger clonotype is one base distant, so this may be a read error. The rearrangement uses TRBV18 and TRBJ2-5; possible D gene TRBD2, 5 bases. Germline assignment: CDR1 KGHSH and CDR2 LQKENI. There are 14 residues in the CDR3. CDR3 region: CANSSGRAPETQYF. DNA for the CDR3: TGTGCCAACTCATCGGGAAGGGCCCCAGAGACCCAGTACTTC.

J is TRBJ2-2 and V is TRBV28; 11 bases match TRBD2. Germline V gene data show CDR1 as MDHEN and CDR2 as SYDVKM. The CDR3 has 17 amino acids. The ends lost 2 bases at V and 5 bases at J; junction bases unmatched: 7. The CDR3 is CASSLHGLAGGTGELFF. The CDR3 DNA follows: TGTGCCAGCAGTTTACACGGACTAGCGGGTGGTACCGGGGAGCTGTTTTTT.

The sample holds many counts of this clonotype. This chain connects TRBV29-1 to TRBJ2-1; 11 bases are shared with TRBD1. Germline values: CDR1 SQVTM, CDR2 ANQGSEA. V shed 5 bases and J 6 bases; nucleotides not matched to a gene: 15. This CDR3 is built from 17 residues. CDR3 sequence reads: CSVQQGDRGIYRNEQFF. The DNA for the CDR3 is TGCAGCGTTCAACAAGGGGACAGGGGGATATATCGCAATGAGCAGTTCTTC.

There are a few counts of this clonotype. The CDR3, as DNA: TGCAGTGCTAGAGGAGAATCGAACACCATATATTTT. It specifies CSARGESNTIYF. The V and J genes are TRBV20-1 and TRBJ1-3; no reliable D call. The V end was cut by 1 base, the J end by 7 bases, with 8 bases between. The CDR3 loop spans 12 amino acids. The V gene's germline CDR1 is DFQATT and CDR2 SNEGSKA (reference sequence).

The V and J genes are TRBV5-1 and TRBJ1-6; 7 nucleotides agree with TRBD1. CDR1 is SGHRS and CDR2 is YFSETQ in the germline V gene. With 1 base clipped from V and 10 bases from J, the junction kept 8 bases outside the gene matches. This CDR3 has 15 residues. CDR3 DNA: TGCGCCAGCAGCTTGACAGGGGCCCAACTCTCACCCCTCCACTTT. Its protein is CASSLTGAQLSPLHF.

This clonotype was seen many times. V usage is TRBV11-2 and J usage is TRBJ1-1; 7 bases agree with TRBD1. After removal of 5 bases from V and 2 bases from J, the junction contained 8 bases not matched to a gene. Germline V gives CDR1 SGHAT, CDR2 FQNNGV. The CDR3 runs 15 residues. CDR3 nucleotides: TGTGCCAGCAGCCCCCGGGGGACAGCTAACACTGAAGCTTTCTTT. Translated, it gives CASSPRGTANTEAFF.

V is TRBV29-1 and J is TRBJ1-1, with a weak D call TRBD1 (5 bases). CDR3 size: 15 residues. CDR1 and CDR2 (germline): SQVTM, ANQGSEA. The V end was cut by 6 bases, the J end by 3 bases, with 20 bases between. As DNA, the CDR3 is TGCAGCGTAATTCCACCAGGACGGGGACACACTGAAGCTTTCTTT. It translates to CSVIPPGRGHTEAFF. The whole variable domain, remainder taken from reference TRBV29-1 and TRBJ1-1, is SAVISQKPSRDICQRGTSLTIQCQVDSQVTMMFWYRQQPGQSLTLIATANQGSEATYESGFVIDKFPISRPNLTFSTLTVSNMSPEDSSIYLCSVIPPGRGHTEAFFGQGTRLTVV.